This paragraph reports one T cell receptor (beta chain). The sample comes from a study of cytomegalovirus exposure and HLA in healthy donors. Per germline, CDR1 MDHEN and CDR2 SYDVKM. V lost 6 bases to trimming and J lost 4 bases, with 19 bases between them. This CDR3 is 15 amino acids long. The primer mix had 60 Vbeta and 13 Jbeta primers. Repertoires were generated with immunoSEQ multiplex PCR, while TCRdb's copy carries only in-frame clones and drops some. The sample shows around 200,000 clones, over 60% of them seen only once. This TCR came from a man aged 30-40 years in good health and CMV-seropositive. The sequencing sample was made of PBMCs. This chain uses TRBV28 with TRBJ2-7, with D tentatively TRBD2 (6 bases). The DNA of the CDR3 is TGTGCCAGCAGCCCCTGGAGGGGTACGGTATACGAGCAGTACTTC. Translated, it gives CASSPWRGTVYEQYF.